These 32 T cell receptor beta chains were all obtained from the same sample, sequenced in a study of T cells in Graves' hyperthyroidism and ophthalmopathy. Researchers took RNA transcripts and amplified the TCR beta CDR3 regions from them. During a first-round RT-PCR of the TCR CDR3, the HTBI primer set was used. TCRdb recomputed calls from the multiplex PCR reads with MiXCR, one row per CDR3 protein. The data contain roughly 500,000 distinct CDR3 sequences, about 16% of them seen just once; the ten biggest clones take up about 31%. Material: blood. Receptors were obtained from a woman aged 30 to 39 with Graves' ophthalmopathy.

This clonotype was detected only once. Just one base apart from a much larger clone, this may be a read error. The V gene is TRBV5-1, the J gene TRBJ2-3, with 9 bases identical to TRBD1. V shed 3 bases and J 8 bases; nucleotides not matched to a gene: 16. Per the germline V gene, CDR1 is SGHRS and CDR2 is YFSETQ. The CDR3 covers 17 residues. The CDR3 DNA follows: TGCGCCAGCAGCTACGATCCGAGACAGGGGGGAGCAGGTACGCAGTATTTT. Amino acids: CASSYDPRQGGAGTQYF.

The chain employs TRBV6-2 or TRBV6-3 and TRBJ2-7, with 9 bases that match TRBD2. Germline V gives CDR1 MNHEY, CDR2 SVGEGT. V lost 6 bases and J lost 2; bases outside the gene matches: 11. The CDR3 is 16 amino acids. The CDR3 coding sequence is TGTGCCAGCAGCCGGATACTAGCGGGCCTTCCCTACGAGCAGTACTTC. It translates to CASSRILAGLPYEQYF.

This chain links TRBV4-3 with TRBJ2-7; D possibly corresponds to TRBD2 (6 bases). Germline values: CDR1 LGHNA, CDR2 YSLEER. The length of the CDR3 is 16 residues. V was clipped by 0 bases and J by 0 bases, with 12 bases between them. CDR3 in DNA: TGCGCCAGCAGCCAAGATCTAGGGGAGGCCTCCTACGAGCAGTACTTC. The encoded protein is CASSQDLGEASYEQYF.

This clonotype was seen at least ten times. V usage is TRBV11-2 and J usage is TRBJ2-5; D not certain. Per the germline V gene, CDR1 is SGHAT and CDR2 is FQNNGV. The germline V and J ends were trimmed by 0 bases and 3 bases, with 5 bases remaining between them. The CDR3 sequence is 13 residues long. Written as DNA, the CDR3 is TGTGCCAGCAGCTTAGATCCGGAAGAGACCCAGTACTTC. Residues: CASSLDPEETQYF.

This clonotype showed up just a few times. The chain couples TRBV5-1 to TRBJ2-2, with 9 nucleotides matching TRBD1. Germline CDR1 is SGHRS and CDR2 is YFSETQ. The trim removed 4 bases at V and 7 bases at J, leaving 5 bases unmatched. The CDR3 covers 14 residues. Written as DNA, the CDR3 is TGCGCCAGCAGCAAGGACAGGGGTGACGGGGAGCTGTTTTTT. It yields the protein CASSKDRGDGELFF.

This clonotype was observed a few times. The CDR3 region has the DNA TGTGCCAGCAGTTCCTCCGGGACAGGGAGTCTGACCTTC. Translated: CASSSSGTGSLTF. This chain connects TRBV6-2 or TRBV6-3 to TRBJ1-2; 9 bases agree with TRBD1. Trimming cost V 4 bases and J 14 bases; bases outside gene matches: 11. Germline-derived CDR1 and CDR2 are MNHEY and SVGEGT. The CDR3 contains 13 residues.

This clonotype was detected ten times or more. The chain couples TRBV30 to TRBJ2-3; 10 bases map to TRBD2. The junction had 7 bases not matched to a gene; V was cut back by 4 bases and J by 3 bases. Per germline, CDR1 GTSNPN and CDR2 SVGIG (reference sequence). The CDR3 covers 15 residues. The CDR3 nucleotides are TGTGCCTGGACAGCGGGGGGACTAGCGACAGATACGCAGTATTTT. Amino acids: CAWTAGGLATDTQYF.

This clonotype was seen repeatedly, ten times or more. The rearrangement joins TRBV7-3 to TRBJ2-1; TRBD2 is a possible D gene (5 bases). This CDR3 has 17 residues. CDR1 and CDR2 (germline): SGHTA, FQGTGA. V lost 4 bases to trimming and J lost 8 bases, with 24 bases between them. This chain's CDR3 is CASSSVGGGLVKDEQFF. CDR3 coding DNA: TGTGCCAGCAGCTCGGTCGGCGGAGGCCTCGTGAAGGATGAGCAGTTCTTC. The full variable domain, its missing parts supplied by reference TRBV7-3 and TRBJ2-1, is GAGVSQTPSNKVTEKGKYVELRCDPISGHTALYWYRQSLGQGPEFLIYFQGTGAADDSGLPNDRFFAVRPEGSVSTLKIQRTERGDSAVYLCASSSVGGGLVKDEQFFGPGTRLTVL.

This clonotype was seen ten or more times. The chain recombines TRBV20-1 with TRBJ1-4; D call uncertain. Per germline, CDR1 DFQATT and CDR2 SNEGSKA (reference sequence). The CDR3 extends over 14 amino acids. V was pared by 3 bases and J by 4 bases, with 12 bases between. This CDR3 is CSASGIGLNEKLFF. CDR3 sequence (DNA): TGCAGTGCTAGCGGGATAGGGCTTAATGAAAAACTGTTTTTT.

This clonotype was observed many times. The V call is TRBV5-6, the J call TRBJ2-3, with D tentatively TRBD2 (6 bases). V lost 3 bases to trimming and J lost 0 bases, with 11 bases between them. Germline loops: CDR1 SGHDT, CDR2 YYEEEE. The CDR3 sequence is 15 residues long. The CDR3 sequence: CASSSSDTSTDTQYF. The CDR3 DNA is TGTGCCAGCAGCTCTAGCGATACTAGCACAGATACGCAGTATTTT.

The chain joins TRBV5-1 to TRBJ2-7; D may correspond to TRBD1 or TRBD2 (5 bases each). V was cut by 4 bases and J by 7 bases, with 18 bases left in between. The CDR3 sequence is 14 residues long. Germline V gene sequence: CDR1 SGHRS, CDR2 YFSETQ. CDR3: CASSLGPPDREQYF. For the CDR3, the DNA is TGCGCCAGCAGCCTGGGACCCCCCGATCGGGAGCAGTACTTC. Using reference TRBV5-1 and TRBJ2-7 for the parts outside the CDR3, the full variable domain is KAGVTQTPRYLIKTRGQQVTLSCSPISGHRSVSWYQQTPGQGLQFLFEYFSETQRNKGNFPGRFSGRQFSNSRSEMNVSTLELGDSALYLCASSLGPPDREQYFGPGTRLTVT.

This clonotype was seen many times. V and J are TRBV12-3 or TRBV12-4 and TRBJ2-2, with TRBD2 identical over 9 bases. This CDR3 is 16 amino acids long. The J segment lost 3 bases and the V segment lost 3 bases, leaving 5 bases of the junction unmatched. CDR3 DNA: TGTGCCAGCAGTTTTGGGGGACTAGCTGACACCGGGGAGCTGTTTTTT. It is translated as CASSFGGLADTGELFF.

V gene TRBV20-1 combines with J gene TRBJ1-1; weak D call: TRBD1 (5 bases). This CDR3 is built from 11 residues. With 6 bases removed from V and 11 bases from J, the gap between germline ends came to 16 bases. The germline V gene encodes CDR1 DFQATT and CDR2 SNEGSKA (reference sequence). The CDR3 region is CSAPQGEGAFF. CDR3 DNA sequence: TGCAGTGCCCCTCAGGGCGAGGGGGCTTTCTTT.

In its sample, this clonotype was seen many times. V usage is TRBV7-2 and J usage is TRBJ1-1; TRBD1 matches 7 bases. Germline trimming cut 5 bases from V and 0 bases from J; bases unmatched to any gene: 15. The CDR3 totals 18 residues. CDR1 SGHTA and CDR2 FQGNSA come from the germline V gene. The CDR3 coding sequence is TGTGCCAGCAGCCAGCCCCCCACAGGGGTAGGAATGAACACTGAAGCTTTCTTT. Translation gives CASSQPPTGVGMNTEAFF. The full variable domain, its missing parts supplied by reference TRBV7-2 and TRBJ1-1, is GAGVSQSPSNKVTEKGKDVELRCDPISGHTALYWYRQSLGQGLEFLIYFQGNSAPDKSGLPSDRFSAERTGGSVSTLTIQRTQQEDSAVYLCASSQPPTGVGMNTEAFFGQGTRLTVV.

The table lists this clonotype with many counts. The chain uses TRBV28 and TRBJ2-7; D remains ambiguous. V lost 1 base and J 3 bases, leaving 10 bases between the germline ends. Looked up from germline, CDR1 is MDHEN and CDR2 is SYDVKM. This CDR3 comprises 14 residues. CDR3 in DNA: TGTGCCAGCAGTTTATCTGCAAGGATCTACGAGCAGTACTTC. It specifies CASSLSARIYEQYF. The variable domain in full, with the rest retrieved from reference TRBV28 and TRBJ2-7, is DVKVTQSSRYLVKRTGEKVFLECVQDMDHENMFWYRQDPGLGLRLIYFSYDVKMKEKGDIPEGYSVSREKKERFSLILESASTNQTSMYLCASSLSARIYEQYFGPGTRLTVT.

This clonotype was observed a handful of times. The chain uses TRBV29-1 and TRBJ1-5; D remains ambiguous. With 7 bases removed from V and 5 bases from J, the gap between germline ends came to 15 bases. Germline CDR1 reads SQVTM; CDR2 reads ANQGSEA. The CDR3 spans 13 residues. In DNA, the CDR3 is TGCAGCGCCACCGCGGGTTGGGATCAGCCCCAGCATTTT. Protein: CSATAGWDQPQHF.

Ten or more counts support this clonotype. This rearrangement joins TRBV18 to TRBJ2-1, with D uncertain. The length of the CDR3 is 13 residues. V was clipped by 3 bases and J by 9 bases, with 12 bases between them. Per the germline V gene, CDR1 is KGHSH and CDR2 is LQKENI. The CDR3 DNA reads TGTGCCAGCTCACCTAAGATGCAAACTGAGCAGTTCTTC. Amino acids: CASSPKMQTEQFF.

This clonotype was seen just once. A much larger clonotype is one base distant, so this may be a read error. The chain is built from TRBV28 and TRBJ2-7, with TRBD2 matching over 7 bases. CDR1 MDHEN and CDR2 SYDVKM come from the germline V gene. The junction had 6 bases not matched to a gene; V was cut back by 2 bases and J by 5 bases. The CDR3 runs to 14 residues. The CDR3 nucleotides read TGTGCCAGCAGTTTAAGGCGGGGGAGGGACGAGCAGTACTTC. Amino acid sequence: CASSLRRGRDEQYF. The complete variable domain, with remaining parts taken from reference TRBV28 and TRBJ2-7, reads DVKVTQSSRYLVKRTGEKVFLECVQDMDHENMFWYRQDPGLGLRLIYFSYDVKMKEKGDIPEGYSVSREKKERFSLILESASTNQTSMYLCASSLRRGRDEQYFGPGTRLTVT.

This clonotype was found a few times. The V call is TRBV4-3, the J call TRBJ2-2; 13 nucleotides match TRBD2. V trimming: 5 bases; J trimming: 1 base; junction bases outside the gene matches: 7. In germline, CDR1 is LGHNA, CDR2 YSLEER. CDR3 length: 18 residues. The CDR3 is CASSGLAGASMNTGELFF. The CDR3 DNA follows: TGCGCCAGCAGCGGACTAGCGGGAGCGTCTATGAACACCGGGGAGCTGTTTTTT.

The chain employs TRBV4-2 and TRBJ2-7, with no clear D. There are 15 residues in the CDR3. V was cut by 1 base and J by 5 bases, with 15 bases left in between. Germline V gene data show CDR1 as LGHNA and CDR2 as YNFKEQ. The CDR3 reads CASSQVSPRDDEQYF. The DNA of the CDR3 is TGTGCCAGCAGCCAAGTTAGCCCCCGAGATGACGAGCAGTACTTC.

The chain uses TRBV10-3 and TRBJ1-1, with D unclear. There are 12 residues in the CDR3. The germline V and J ends were trimmed by 0 bases and 8 bases, with 7 bases remaining between them. The germline gives CDR1 ENHRY, CDR2 SYGVKD. The CDR3 bases are TGTGCCATCAGTGAGTCGATGGCAGAAGCTTTCTTT. It translates to CAISESMAEAFF.

This clonotype was found many times. The chain joins TRBV4-1 to TRBJ2-1; either TRBD1 or TRBD2 may supply D (5 bases each). V lost 1 base and J 2 bases, leaving 9 bases between the germline ends. CDR1 is MGHRA and CDR2 is YSYEKL in the germline V gene. The CDR3 has 15 residues. This chain's CDR3 is CASSQGDGPYNEQFF. CDR3 in DNA: TGCGCCAGCAGCCAAGGGGACGGGCCCTACAATGAGCAGTTCTTC.

Ten or more counts support this clonotype. This rearrangement joins TRBV2 to TRBJ1-5, with 9 positions matching TRBD1. Losses at the gene ends were 6 bases for V and 4 bases for J; bases not matched to a gene: 4. The CDR3 totals 14 residues. In germline, CDR1 is SNHLY, CDR2 FYNNEI. This CDR3 reads CASSPQGANQPQHF. The CDR3 DNA sequence: TGTGCCAGCAGCCCACAGGGGGCAAATCAGCCCCAGCATTTT.

Concerning this clonotype: One end of the junction does not line up with germline, which may come from a read error. CDR3 DNA: TGTGCCAGCAGCCAGCGACAGGGGAACTCAGAGACCCAGTACTTC. This gives the protein CASSQRQGNSETQYF. The chain has TRBV5-1 and TRBJ2-5; 8 positions match TRBD1. Per the germline V gene, CDR1 is SGHRS and CDR2 is YFSETQ. The CDR3 loop spans 15 amino acids. The entire variable domain, with the rest obtained from reference TRBV5-1 and TRBJ2-5, is as follows: KAGVTQTPRYLIKTRGQQVTLSCSPISGHRSVSWYQQTPGQGLQFLFEYFSETQRNKGNFPGRFSGRQFSNSRSEMNVSTLELGDSALYLCASSQRQGNSETQYFGPGTRLLVL.

The chain is built from TRBV6-2 or TRBV6-3 and TRBJ2-7; the match to TRBD2 covers 7 bases. V was pared by 5 bases and J by 0 bases, with 13 bases of the junction left unmatched. Germline V gene data show CDR1 as MNHEY and CDR2 as SVGEGT. This CDR3 comprises 17 residues. The CDR3 DNA is TGTGCCAGCAGTAAAGTAGGTTTTGGCGGGAGCTCCTACGAGCAGTACTTC. Protein sequence: CASSKVGFGGSSYEQYF.

The rearrangement uses TRBV5-6 and TRBJ2-3; 10 bases align to TRBD2. CDR1 is SGHDT, CDR2 YYEEEE, per germline. This CDR3 contains 15 residues. Trimming at V came to 0 bases and at J to 5 bases, leaving 3 bases not matched to a gene. The CDR3 loop reads CASSLGAGGQDTQYF. In DNA, the CDR3 is TGTGCCAGCAGCTTGGGAGCGGGAGGGCAAGATACGCAGTATTTT.

This clonotype was counted at least ten times. This sequence joins TRBV2 and TRBJ2-7, with TRBD1 matching 9 bases. The CDR3 is 15 residues long. With V trimmed by 4 bases and J by 5 bases, 9 bases remained unmatched. From germline, CDR1 is SNHLY and CDR2 FYNNEI. CDR3 in DNA: TGTGCCAGCAGTGCCTCCGGGACAGGGTTCGACGAGCAGTACTTC. It encodes CASSASGTGFDEQYF.

This sequence joins TRBV13 and TRBJ2-7; 8 nucleotides agree with TRBD2. CDR1 is PRHDT and CDR2 is FYEKMQ in the germline V gene (reference sequence). The CDR3 runs to 16 residues. Trimming cost V 3 bases and J 1 base; bases outside gene matches: 8. CDR3 sequence: CASSFPSGSRSYEQYF. In DNA, the CDR3 is TGTGCCAGCAGCTTCCCCAGCGGGAGTCGATCCTACGAGCAGTACTTC.

The sample holds many counts of this clonotype. The chain has TRBV7-9 and TRBJ2-1; 8 bases fit TRBD1. Looked up from germline, CDR1 is SEHNR and CDR2 is FQNEAQ (reference sequence). CDR3 length equals 15 residues. Unmatched junction bases numbered 4, after V lost 3 bases and J lost 3 bases. The CDR3 nucleotides are TGTGCCAGCAGCTTTGGAGGGACAGGCTACAATGAGCAGTTCTTC. This codes for CASSFGGTGYNEQFF.

This clonotype has a handful of counts. The rearrangement joins TRBV18 to TRBJ2-1; tentatively, D is TRBD1 (6 bases). The length of the CDR3 is 15 residues. Germline CDR1 is KGHSH and CDR2 is LQKENI. The V and J ends lost 2 bases and 5 bases respectively, with 13 bases between them. The CDR3 DNA reads TGTGCCAGCTCACCATGGGGCAGGGGCAACAATGAGCAGTTCTTC. Translating it yields CASSPWGRGNNEQFF.

CDR3 coding DNA: TGCGCCAGCAGCTTGGCAGGCCTGCACACTGAAGCTTTCTTT. The encoded protein is CASSLAGLHTEAFF. The chain links TRBV5-1 to TRBJ1-1; D is undetermined. The CDR3 sequence is 14 residues long. Between the trimmed V and J ends, which lost 0 bases and 3 bases, there was a span of 9 bases. Germline CDR1 is SGHRS and CDR2 is YFSETQ.

This sequence joins TRBV7-2 and TRBJ1-4; weak D call: TRBD1 (5 bases). CDR1 is SGHTA, CDR2 FQGNSA, per germline. The CDR3 runs to 15 residues. Trimming cost V 0 bases and J 4 bases, with 9 bases left between them. The CDR3 DNA reads as TGTGCCAGCAGCTTAGCGCTAGGGGTTAATGAAAAACTGTTTTTT. It yields the protein CASSLALGVNEKLFF.